The rows below give T cell receptor beta chains drawn from one sample of a study of PD-1 blockade in classical Hodgkin lymphoma. TCRdb's copy holds only in-frame clones and misses some; the assay was immunoSEQ multiplex PCR. The sample has about 33,000 clones; approximately 65% are singletons. The sequences come from peripheral blood mononuclear cells (PBMCs), collected before the fourth cycle of nivolumab. Receptors originate from a human donor with classical Hodgkin lymphoma. CDR3s include the opening cysteine and the closing phenylalanine or tryptophan. The D gene is left open where the match is weak. The size field is filled for only some rows; it gives once, few, many or a size class.

>TRBJ1-1|once|TRBV14|.
CASSLAGVNTEAFF
TGTGCCAGCAGCCTCGCTGGGGTGAACACTGAAGCTTTCTTT
>TRBJ2-3|.|TRBV7-9|.
CASSLDGLSTDTQYF
TGTGCCAGCAGCTTAGATGGCCTCTCCACAGATACGCAGTATTTT
>TRBJ2-1|.|TRBV9|.
CASSAPGLPYEQFF
TGTGCCAGCAGCGCCCCGGGACTGCCTTATGAGCAGTTCTTC
>TRBJ2-1|once|TRBV10-3|TRBD1
CAISGRRTGTGDYNEQFF
TGTGCCATCAGTGGCAGGAGAACCGGGACAGGAGACTACAATGAGCAGTTCTTC
>TRBJ2-5|.|TRBV30|.
CAWSAESRKGQYF
TGTGCCTGGAGTGCCGAGAGCCGGAAAGGGCAGTACTTC
>TRBJ1-1|few|TRBV5-8|.
CASSLSGHTEAFF
TGTGCCAGCAGCTTGAGTGGGCACACTGAAGCTTTCTTT
>TRBJ2-7|.|TRBV28|TRBD2
CASSSYGLAGVLSSYEQYF
TGTGCCAGCAGTTCATACGGACTAGCGGGAGTCCTGAGCTCCTACGAGCAGTACTTC
>TRBJ2-2|.|TRBV7-7|.
CASSLGIGGTGELFF
TGTGCCAGCAGCTTAGGGATTGGTGGCACCGGGGAGCTGTTTTTT
>TRBJ2-7|.|TRBV27|TRBD1
CASSYGTGAGEQYF
TGTGCCAGCAGTTATGGGACAGGGGCAGGCGAGCAGTACTTC
>TRBJ1-1|.|TRBV19|.
CASCYALNTEAFF
TGTGCCAGTTGTTACGCTTTGAACACTGAAGCTTTCTTT
>TRBJ2-7|.|TRBV6-1|TRBD1
CASSAGTGGYEQYF
TGTGCCAGCAGTGCCGGGACAGGGGGCTACGAGCAGTACTTC
>TRBJ2-4|.|TRBV5-4|TRBD2
CASSRGDGTTDIQYF
TGTGCCAGCAGCCGGGGGGATGGGACTACTGACATTCAGTACTTC
>TRBJ2-3|.|TRBV25-1|TRBD2
CASSGLAGGPMGTDTQYF
TGTGCCAGCAGTGGGCTAGCGGGGGGGCCAATGGGGACAGATACGCAGTATTTT
>TRBJ1-5|few|TRBV19|.
CASTKGRDWGNQPQHF
TGTGCCAGTACGAAGGGAAGGGATTGGGGGAATCAGCCCCAGCATTTT
>TRBJ1-5|.|TRBV15|.
CATSRKTGGGQPQHF
TGTGCCACCAGCAGGAAGACGGGGGGAGGACAGCCCCAGCATTTT
>TRBJ1-5|once|TRBV7-8|.
CASSLQGKWGNQPQHF
TGTGCCAGCAGCTTACAGGGAAAGTGGGGCAATCAGCCCCAGCATTTT
>TRBJ1-1|.|TRBV15|.
CATSRGRAGVNTEAFF
TGTGCCACCAGCAGAGGAAGGGCTGGGGTGAACACTGAAGCTTTCTTT
>TRBJ1-5|few|TRBV10-1|.
CASSSTGNQPQHF
TGCGCCAGCAGCTCGACAGGCAATCAGCCCCAGCATTTT
>TRBJ1-5|few|TRBV30|TRBD1
CAWSPGTGDQPQHF
TGTGCCTGGTCTCCCGGGACAGGGGACCAGCCCCAGCATTTT
>TRBJ1-6|.|TRBV6-5|TRBD1
CASSGTAHDSPLHF
TGTGCCAGCAGTGGGACAGCCCACGACTCACCCCTCCACTTT
>TRBJ1-1|.|TRBV15|.
CATSRGAFRNTEAFF
TGTGCCACCAGCAGAGGCGCATTTAGGAACACTGAAGCTTTCTTT
>TRBJ2-1|.|TRBV5-6|TRBD2
CASSLDSGINNEQFF
TGTGCCAGCAGCTTGGATAGCGGGATCAACAATGAGCAGTTCTTC
>TRBJ1-2|once|TRBV11-2|.
CASSYGTSNYGYTF
TGTGCCAGCAGCTATGGGACCTCTAACTATGGCTACACCTTC
>TRBJ2-2|.|TRBV19|.
CAGMSYTGELFF
TGTGCCGGAATGTCCTACACCGGGGAGCTGTTTTTT
>TRBJ1-2|.|TRBV2|.
CARAQVFYGYTF
TGTGCCAGAGCCCAGGTGTTCTATGGCTACACCTTC
>TRBJ1-1|.|TRBV15|TRBD1
CATSRDRMGTGNTEAFF
TGTGCCACCAGCAGAGATCGTATGGGGACAGGGAACACTGAAGCTTTCTTT
>TRBJ2-7|few|TRBV29-1|TRBD2
CSVEDPGGSAGYEQYF
TGCAGCGTTGAAGATCCGGGAGGATCCGCGGGCTACGAGCAGTACTTC